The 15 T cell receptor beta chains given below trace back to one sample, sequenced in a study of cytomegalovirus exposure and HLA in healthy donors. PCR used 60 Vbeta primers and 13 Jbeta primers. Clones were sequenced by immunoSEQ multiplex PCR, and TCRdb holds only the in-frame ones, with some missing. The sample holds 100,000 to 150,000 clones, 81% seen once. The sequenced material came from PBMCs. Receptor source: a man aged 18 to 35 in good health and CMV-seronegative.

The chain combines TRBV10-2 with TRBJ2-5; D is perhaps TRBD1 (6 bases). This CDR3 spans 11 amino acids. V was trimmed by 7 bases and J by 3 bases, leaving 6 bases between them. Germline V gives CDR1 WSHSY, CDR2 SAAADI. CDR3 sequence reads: CASTGEETQYF. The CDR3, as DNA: TGCGCCAGCACAGGGGAAGAGACCCAGTACTTC.

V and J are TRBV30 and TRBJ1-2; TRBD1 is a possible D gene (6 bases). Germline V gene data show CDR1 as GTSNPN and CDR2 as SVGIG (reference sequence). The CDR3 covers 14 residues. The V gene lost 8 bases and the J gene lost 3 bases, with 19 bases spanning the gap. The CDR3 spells CATLTGGRDYGYTF. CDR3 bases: TGTGCCACCCTTACCGGGGGGCGCGACTATGGCTACACCTTC.

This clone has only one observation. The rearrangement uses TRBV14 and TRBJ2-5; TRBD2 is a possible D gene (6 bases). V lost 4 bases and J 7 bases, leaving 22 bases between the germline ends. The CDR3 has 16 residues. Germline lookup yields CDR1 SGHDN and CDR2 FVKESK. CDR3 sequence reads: CASSRPGTFLGGTQYF. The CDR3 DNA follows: TGTGCCAGCAGCCGTCCCGGGACTTTCCTCGGAGGGACCCAGTACTTC.

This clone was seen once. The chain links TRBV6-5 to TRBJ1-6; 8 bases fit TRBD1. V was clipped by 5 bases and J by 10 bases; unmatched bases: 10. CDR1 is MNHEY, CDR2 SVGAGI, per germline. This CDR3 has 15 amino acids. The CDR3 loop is CASSNHRGGGSPLHF. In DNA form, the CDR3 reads TGTGCCAGCAGTAACCACAGGGGGGGTGGATCACCCCTCCACTTT.

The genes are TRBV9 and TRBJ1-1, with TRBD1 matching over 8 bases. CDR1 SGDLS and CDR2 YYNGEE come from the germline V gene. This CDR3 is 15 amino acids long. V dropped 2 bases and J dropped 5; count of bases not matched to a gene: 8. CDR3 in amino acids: CASSVGGQGGTEAFF. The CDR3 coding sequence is TGTGCCAGCAGCGTTGGTGGACAGGGTGGGACTGAAGCTTTCTTT.

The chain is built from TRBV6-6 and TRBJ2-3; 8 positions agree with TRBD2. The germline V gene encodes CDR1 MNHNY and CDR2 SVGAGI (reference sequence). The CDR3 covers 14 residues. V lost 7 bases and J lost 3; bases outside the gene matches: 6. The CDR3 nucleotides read TGTGCCAGCACCGAGCGGGGGAAAACAGATACGCAGTATTTT. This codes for CASTERGKTDTQYF.

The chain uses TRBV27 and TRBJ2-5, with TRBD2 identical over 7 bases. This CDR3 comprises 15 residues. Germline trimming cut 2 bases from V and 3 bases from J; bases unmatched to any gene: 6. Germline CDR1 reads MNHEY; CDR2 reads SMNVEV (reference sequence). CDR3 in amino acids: CASSLVSGGKETQYF. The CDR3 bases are TGTGCCAGCAGTTTAGTCTCGGGAGGAAAAGAGACCCAGTACTTC.

CDR3 sequence: CASSVAQGAGGYTF. The CDR3 region has the DNA TGTGCCAGCAGCGTAGCACAGGGGGCAGGAGGCTACACCTTC. This rearrangement joins TRBV9 to TRBJ1-2; 9 bases align to TRBD1. Germline CDR1 and CDR2: SGDLS and YYNGEE. The CDR3 has 14 residues. V shed 0 bases and J 8 bases; nucleotides not matched to a gene: 5.

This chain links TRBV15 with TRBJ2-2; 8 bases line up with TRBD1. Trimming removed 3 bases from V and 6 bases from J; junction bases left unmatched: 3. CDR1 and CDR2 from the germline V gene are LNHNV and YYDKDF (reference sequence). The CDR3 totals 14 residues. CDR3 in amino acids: CATSSSDRAGELFF. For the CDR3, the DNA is TGTGCCACCAGCAGCTCGGACAGGGCCGGGGAGCTGTTTTTT.

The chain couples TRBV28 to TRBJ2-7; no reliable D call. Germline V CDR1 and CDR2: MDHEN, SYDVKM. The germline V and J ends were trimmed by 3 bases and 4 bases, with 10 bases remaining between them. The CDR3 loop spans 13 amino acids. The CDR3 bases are TGTGCCAGCAGTTTGGGCCTTCCTTACGAGCAGTACTTC. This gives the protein CASSLGLPYEQYF.

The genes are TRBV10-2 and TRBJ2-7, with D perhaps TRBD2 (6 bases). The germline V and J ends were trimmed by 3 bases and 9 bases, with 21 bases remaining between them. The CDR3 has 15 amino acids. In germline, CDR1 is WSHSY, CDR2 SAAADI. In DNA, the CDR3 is TGCGCCAGCAGTGAAGGGATAGCGGTTGGGATTGGGCAGTACTTC. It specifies CASSEGIAVGIGQYF.

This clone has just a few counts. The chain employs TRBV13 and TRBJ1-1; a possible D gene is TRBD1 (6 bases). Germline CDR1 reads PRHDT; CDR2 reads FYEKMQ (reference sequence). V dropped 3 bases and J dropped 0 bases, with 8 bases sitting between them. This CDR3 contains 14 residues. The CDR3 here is CASSLRGMNTEAFF. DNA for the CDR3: TGTGCCAGCAGCTTGAGGGGGATGAACACTGAAGCTTTCTTT.

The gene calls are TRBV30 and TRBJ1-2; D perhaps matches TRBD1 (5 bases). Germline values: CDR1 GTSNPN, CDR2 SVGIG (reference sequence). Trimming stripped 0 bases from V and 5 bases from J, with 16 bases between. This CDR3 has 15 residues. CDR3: CAWSVLSLGGYGYTF. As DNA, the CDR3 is TGTGCCTGGAGTGTACTCTCTCTGGGGGGTTATGGCTACACCTTC. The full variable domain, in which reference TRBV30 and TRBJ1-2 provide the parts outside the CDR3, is SQTIHQWPATLVQPVGSPLSLECTVEGTSNPNLYWYRQAAGRGLQLLFYSVGIGQISSEVPQNLSASRPQDRQFILSSKKLLLSDSGFYLCAWSVLSLGGYGYTFGSGTRLTVV.

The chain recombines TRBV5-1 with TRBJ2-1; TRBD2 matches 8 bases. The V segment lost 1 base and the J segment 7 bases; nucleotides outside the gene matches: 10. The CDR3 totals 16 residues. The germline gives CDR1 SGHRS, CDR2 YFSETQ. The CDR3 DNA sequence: TGCGCCAGCAGCTTGCAAAGCGGGGGTGCCGGGAATGAGCAGTTCTTC. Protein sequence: CASSLQSGGAGNEQFF. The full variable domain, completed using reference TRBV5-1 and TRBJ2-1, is KAGVTQTPRYLIKTRGQQVTLSCSPISGHRSVSWYQQTPGQGLQFLFEYFSETQRNKGNFPGRFSGRQFSNSRSEMNVSTLELGDSALYLCASSLQSGGAGNEQFFGPGTRLTVL.

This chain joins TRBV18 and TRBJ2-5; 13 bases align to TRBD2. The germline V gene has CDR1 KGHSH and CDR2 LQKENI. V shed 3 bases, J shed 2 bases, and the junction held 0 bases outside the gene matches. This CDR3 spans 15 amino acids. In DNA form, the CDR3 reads TGTGCCAGCTCACCGGGACTAGCGGGGCAAGAGACCCAGTACTTC. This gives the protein CASSPGLAGQETQYF. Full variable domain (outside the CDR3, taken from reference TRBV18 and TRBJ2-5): NAGVMQNPRHLVRRRGQEARLRCSPMKGHSHVYWYRQLPEEGLKFMVYLQKENIIDESGMPKERFSAEFPKEGPSILRIQQVVRGDSAAYFCASSPGLAGQETQYFGPGTRLLVL.